One and the same sample provided the 10 T cell receptor beta chains below, sequenced in a study of blood T cell repertoires in COVID-19. The data were produced by immunoSEQ multiplex PCR, yet TCRdb's version contains in-frame clones alone and is incomplete. The profile covers about 61,000 clones, with 65% to 80% appearing a single time and less than 6% taken by the ten largest. Sequenced: peripheral blood. Receptor source: a woman between 65 and 79 years old with acute or convalescent COVID-19.

The rearrangement joins TRBV7-6 to TRBJ2-3, with D tentatively TRBD2 (6 bases). V lost 5 bases and J 3 bases, leaving 15 bases between the germline ends. Per germline, CDR1 SGHVS and CDR2 FNYEAQ. The CDR3 contains 15 residues. The CDR3: CASSRIERVTDTQYF. CDR3 in DNA: TGTGCCAGCAGCCGTATCGAGCGGGTAACAGATACGCAGTATTTT.

This rearrangement joins TRBV11-1 to TRBJ2-1; 10 nucleotides agree with TRBD2. Germline-derived CDR1 and CDR2 are SGHAT and FQDESV (reference sequence). CDR3 length: 15 amino acids. V shed 6 bases and J 7 bases; nucleotides not matched to a gene: 9. Here the CDR3 DNA reads TGTGCCAGCAGTCCCCCGAGCGGGGGGGATAATGAGCAGTTCTTC. Its translation: CASSPPSGGDNEQFF.

The chain joins TRBV27 to TRBJ2-2, with TRBD1 identical over 8 bases. Trimming removed 0 bases from V and 3 bases from J; junction bases left unmatched: 9. CDR1 and CDR2 (germline): MNHEY, SMNVEV (reference sequence). The CDR3 is 18 amino acids. CDR3 sequence: CASSLSIRTGTYTGELFF. The CDR3 nucleotides read TGTGCCAGCAGTTTATCGATACGGACAGGGACTTACACCGGGGAGCTGTTTTTT.

This chain connects TRBV5-1 to TRBJ2-5, with TRBD2 matching over 9 bases. Germline loops: CDR1 SGHRS, CDR2 YFSETQ. CDR3 length: 15 amino acids. V gave up 0 bases and J gave up 3 bases; unmatched junction bases: 3. CDR3 region: CASSLVTSGEETQYF. The CDR3 DNA is TGCGCCAGCAGCTTGGTGACTAGCGGCGAAGAGACCCAGTACTTC.

This sequence joins TRBV4-1 and TRBJ2-5, with 12 bases matching TRBD2. CDR1 and CDR2 (germline): MGHRA, YSYEKL. The CDR3 runs to 18 residues. The V gene end was trimmed by 0 bases and the J gene end by 5 bases; junction bases not matched to a gene: 10. The DNA for the CDR3 is TGCGCCAGCAGCCAAGATTTAACTAGCGGGGGGCCAAGGGAGACCCAGTACTTC. Encoded protein: CASSQDLTSGGPRETQYF.

The chain recombines TRBV2 with TRBJ1-3, with 7 bases identical to TRBD1. CDR1 is SNHLY and CDR2 is FYNNEI in the germline V gene. Germline trimming cut 11 bases from V and 0 bases from J; bases unmatched to any gene: 7. The CDR3 extends over 14 amino acids. CDR3: CAGSTGSSGNTIYF. In DNA form, the CDR3 reads TGTGCCGGCTCGACAGGGAGCTCTGGAAACACCATATATTTT.

The chain has TRBV2 and TRBJ2-7; TRBD1 aligns across 7 bases. Germline CDR1 is SNHLY and CDR2 is FYNNEI. V dropped 1 base and J dropped 0; count of bases not matched to a gene: 0. The CDR3 covers 14 residues. The CDR3 coding sequence is TGTGCCAGCAGTGAAGGACAGGGCTCCTACGAGCAGTACTTC. Translated: CASSEGQGSYEQYF.

The chain combines TRBV4-3 with TRBJ1-2; 7 bases are a match to TRBD1. This CDR3 is built from 17 residues. Looked up from germline, CDR1 is LGHNA and CDR2 is YSLEER. J gave up 4 bases and V 0 bases, and 11 bases lay outside the gene matches. The CDR3 DNA sequence: TGCGCCAGCAGCCAAGATGAGGGAGACAGGGAGGCCTATGGCTACACCTTC. Amino acid sequence: CASSQDEGDREAYGYTF.

The rearrangement links TRBV15 to TRBJ2-1; D is possibly TRBD2 (5 bases). The V gene lost 0 bases and the J gene lost 6 bases, with 15 bases spanning the gap. The CDR3 extends over 16 amino acids. CDR1 LNHNV and CDR2 YYDKDF come from the germline V gene (reference sequence). CDR3 residues: CATSRDPSGSVNEQFF. CDR3 DNA sequence: TGTGCCACCAGCAGAGATCCGAGCGGTTCGGTCAATGAGCAGTTCTTC.

The CDR3: CASSPPGWQNNSPLHF. The DNA of the CDR3 is TGTGCCAGCAGCCCCCCGGGGTGGCAGAATAATTCACCCCTCCACTTT. This sequence joins TRBV5-6 and TRBJ1-6; D gene unclear. Trimming left V 4 bases short and J 5 bases short, with 16 bases between. Germline values: CDR1 SGHDT, CDR2 YYEEEE. The CDR3 is 16 residues long.